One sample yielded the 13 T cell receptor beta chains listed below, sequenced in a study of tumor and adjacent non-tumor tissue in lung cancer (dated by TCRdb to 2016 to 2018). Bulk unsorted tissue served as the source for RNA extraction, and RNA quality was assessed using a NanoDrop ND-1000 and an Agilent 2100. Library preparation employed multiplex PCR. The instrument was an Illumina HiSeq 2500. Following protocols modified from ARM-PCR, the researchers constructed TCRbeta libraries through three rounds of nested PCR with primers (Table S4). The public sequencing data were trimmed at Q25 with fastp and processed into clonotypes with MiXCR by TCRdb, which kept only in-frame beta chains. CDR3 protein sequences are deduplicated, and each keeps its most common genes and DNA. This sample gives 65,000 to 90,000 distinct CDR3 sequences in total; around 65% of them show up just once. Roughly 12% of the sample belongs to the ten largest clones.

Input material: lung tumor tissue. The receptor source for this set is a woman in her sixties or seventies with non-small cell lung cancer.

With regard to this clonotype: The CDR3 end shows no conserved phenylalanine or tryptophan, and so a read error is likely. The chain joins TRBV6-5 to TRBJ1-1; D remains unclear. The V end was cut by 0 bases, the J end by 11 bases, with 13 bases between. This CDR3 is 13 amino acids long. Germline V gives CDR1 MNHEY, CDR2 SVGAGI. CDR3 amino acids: CASSYSSERGAFS. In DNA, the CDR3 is TGTGCCAGCAGTTACTCTTCGGAGCGGGGTGCTTTCTCT.

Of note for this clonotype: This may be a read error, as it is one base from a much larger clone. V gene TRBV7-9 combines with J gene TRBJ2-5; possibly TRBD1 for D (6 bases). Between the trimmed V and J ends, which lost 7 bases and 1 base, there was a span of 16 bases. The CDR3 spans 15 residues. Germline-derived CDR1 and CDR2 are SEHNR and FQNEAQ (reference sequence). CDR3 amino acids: CASTNRESCQETQYF. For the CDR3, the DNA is TGTGCCAGCACCAACAGGGAGTCGTGCCAAGAGACCCAGTACTTC. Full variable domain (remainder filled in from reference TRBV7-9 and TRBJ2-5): DTGVSQNPRHKITKRGQNVTFRCDPISEHNRLYWYRQTLGQGPEFLTYFQNEAQLEKSRLLSDRFSAERPKGSFSTLEIQRTEQGDSAMYLCASTNRESCQETQYFGPGTRLLVL.

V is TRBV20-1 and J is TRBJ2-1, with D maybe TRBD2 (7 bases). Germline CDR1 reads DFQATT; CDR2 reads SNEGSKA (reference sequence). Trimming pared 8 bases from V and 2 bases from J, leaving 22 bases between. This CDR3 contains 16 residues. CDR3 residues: CSPTEGGAGTYNEQFF. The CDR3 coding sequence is TGCAGTCCTACTGAAGGGGGGGCGGGGACCTACAATGAGCAGTTCTTC.

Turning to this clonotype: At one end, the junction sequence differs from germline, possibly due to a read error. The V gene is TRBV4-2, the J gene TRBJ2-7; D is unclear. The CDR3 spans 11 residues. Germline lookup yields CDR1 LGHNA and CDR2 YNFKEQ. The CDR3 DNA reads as TGTGTCAGCAACCAAGAAGATGAGCAGTACTTC. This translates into CVSNQEDEQYF.

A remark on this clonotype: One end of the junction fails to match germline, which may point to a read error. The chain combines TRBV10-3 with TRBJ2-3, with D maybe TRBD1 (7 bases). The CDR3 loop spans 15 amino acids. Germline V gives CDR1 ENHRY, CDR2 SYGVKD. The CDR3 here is CAIRGGGSSTDTQCF. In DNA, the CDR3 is TGTGCGATCAGAGGAGGGGGCTCTAGCACAGATACGCAGTGTTTT.

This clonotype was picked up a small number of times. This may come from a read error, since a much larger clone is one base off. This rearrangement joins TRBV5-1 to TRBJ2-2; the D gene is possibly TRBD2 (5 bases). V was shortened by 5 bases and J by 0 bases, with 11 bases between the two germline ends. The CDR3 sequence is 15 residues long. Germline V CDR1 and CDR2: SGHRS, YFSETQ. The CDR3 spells CASREADPNTGELFF. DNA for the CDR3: TGCGCCAGCAGGGAAGCGGACCCGAACACCGGGGAGCTGTTTTTT.

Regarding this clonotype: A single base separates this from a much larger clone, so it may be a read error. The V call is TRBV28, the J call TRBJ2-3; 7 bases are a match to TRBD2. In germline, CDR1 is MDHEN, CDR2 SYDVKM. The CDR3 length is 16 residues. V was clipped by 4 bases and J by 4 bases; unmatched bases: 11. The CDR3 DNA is TGTGCCAGCAGTTCCGGACTAGAGGGAGGACCAGATACGCAGTATTTT. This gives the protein CASSSGLEGGPDTQYF.

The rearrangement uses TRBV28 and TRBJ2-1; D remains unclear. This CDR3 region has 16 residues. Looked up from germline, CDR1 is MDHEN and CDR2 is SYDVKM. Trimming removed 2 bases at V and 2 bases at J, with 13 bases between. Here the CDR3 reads CASSLRPVGPYNEQFF. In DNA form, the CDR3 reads TGTGCCAGCAGTTTAAGGCCGGTAGGGCCCTACAATGAGCAGTTCTTC.

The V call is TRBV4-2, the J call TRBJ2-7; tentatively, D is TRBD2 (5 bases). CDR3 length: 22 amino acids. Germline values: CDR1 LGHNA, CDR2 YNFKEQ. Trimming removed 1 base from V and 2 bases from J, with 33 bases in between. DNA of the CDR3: TGTGCCAGCAGCCAAGTTTTCATCAGATTACAATCGGGATTACCGAGCCCCTACGAGCAGTACTTC. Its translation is CASSQVFIRLQSGLPSPYEQYF.

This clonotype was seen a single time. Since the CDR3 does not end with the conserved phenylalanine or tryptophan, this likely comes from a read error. CDR3 sequence: CASTTYLGNSRASVYEQYI. In DNA, the CDR3 is TGTGCCAGCACAACGTACCTCGGGAACAGCAGGGCTAGCGTATACGAGCAGTACATC. V is TRBV6-6 and J is TRBJ2-7; D might be TRBD2 (6 bases). Trimming removed 7 bases from V and 4 bases from J, with 32 bases in between. The CDR3 length is 19 residues. The germline V gene encodes CDR1 MNHNY and CDR2 SVGAGI (reference sequence).

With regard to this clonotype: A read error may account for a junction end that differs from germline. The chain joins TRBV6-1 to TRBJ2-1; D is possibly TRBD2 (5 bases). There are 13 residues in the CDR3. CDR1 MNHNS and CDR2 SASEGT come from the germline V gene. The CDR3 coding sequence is TGTGCCAGGAGTTCACGGGGATGGGATGAGCAATTCTTC. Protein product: CARSSRGWDEQFF.

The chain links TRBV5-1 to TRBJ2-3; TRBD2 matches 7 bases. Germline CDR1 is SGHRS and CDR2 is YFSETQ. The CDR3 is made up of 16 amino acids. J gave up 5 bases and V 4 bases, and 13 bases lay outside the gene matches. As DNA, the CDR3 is TGCGCCAGCAGCCACGGGACTAACGGGAGAGTAGATACGCAGTATTTT. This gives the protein CASSHGTNGRVDTQYF.

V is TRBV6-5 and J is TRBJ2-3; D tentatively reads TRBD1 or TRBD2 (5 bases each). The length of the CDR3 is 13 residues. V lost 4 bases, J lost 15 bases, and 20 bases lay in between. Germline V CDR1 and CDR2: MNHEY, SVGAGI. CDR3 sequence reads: CASSWGFSDTHYF. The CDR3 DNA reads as TGTGCCAGCAGTTGGGGGTTCTCAGATACTCATTATTTT.